The rows below give T cell receptor beta chains drawn from one sample of a study of blood T cell repertoires in COVID-19. The data were produced by immunoSEQ multiplex PCR, yet TCRdb's version contains in-frame clones alone and is incomplete. The data hold 200,000 to 300,000 clones, with roughly 86% observed a single time. What was sequenced was peripheral blood. The receptor source for this set is a man in his forties who had recovered from COVID-19. Both conserved end residues are trimmed from each CDR3.

v_gene	j_gene	CDR3aa
TRBV29-1	TRBJ2-1	SVTDGISYNEQF
TRBV9	TRBJ1-2	ASSVGADDYGYT
TRBV6-6	TRBJ1-1	ASSPDRKPNTEAF
TRBV3-1/TRBV3-2	TRBJ2-7	ASSHDRSGRPYEQY
TRBV10-3	TRBJ1-4	ATHSGTGGEKLF
TRBV10-3	TRBJ1-1	AISEGQLNTEAF
TRBV11-2	TRBJ2-3	ASSLGKGWGTSTDTQY
TRBV19	TRBJ2-7	ASSPRRGTYEQY
TRBV24-1	TRBJ2-7	ATSDIPRLAGTYEQY
TRBV6-5	TRBJ2-7	ATKQGNYPEQY
TRBV25-1	TRBJ2-1	ASSEKSEQF
TRBV9	TRBJ2-7	ASSAGGSGYEQY
TRBV7-9	TRBJ2-6	ASSPSGRGGSGANVLT
TRBV3-1/TRBV3-2	TRBJ1-4	ASSQPGAPLTLNEKLF
TRBV18	TRBJ2-7	ASSPPISYEQY
TRBV10-3	TRBJ2-5	AIQAEGAGRETQY
TRBV5-1	TRBJ1-4	ASSLGQGREKLF
TRBV30	TRBJ1-5	AYARTGSIQPQH
TRBV7-2	TRBJ2-3	ASSHKGARTDTQY
TRBV7-9	TRBJ2-3	ASSFRGGLDTQY
TRBV7-2	TRBJ2-5	ASSLIRGRETQY
TRBV5-6	TRBJ2-7	ASSWEGREGYEQY
TRBV4-3	TRBJ2-7	ASSVRDRASYEQY
TRBV5-1	TRBJ2-1	ASTPGGSGNEQF
TRBV9	TRBJ2-2	ASSVGTSNSGELF
TRBV3-1/TRBV3-2	TRBJ2-7	ASSQGLAGGPWKNEQY
TRBV19	TRBJ2-1	ATRTSGRTNNEQF
TRBV7-9	TRBJ1-3	ATGDRGGGNTIY
TRBV5-6	TRBJ2-1	ASSLPSGRNEQF
TRBV12-3/TRBV12-4	TRBJ1-5	ASKGEGFQPQH
TRBV5-5	TRBJ2-5	ASSSDSGETQY
TRBV2	TRBJ1-5	ASKGDSSNQPQH
TRBV19	TRBJ1-4	ASSRGRNNEKLF
TRBV7-2	TRBJ2-1	ASSFQRGAPYNEQF
TRBV6-5	TRBJ1-2	ASSLYTDPNYGYT
TRBV28	TRBJ2-7	ASSLFQRGGNEQY
TRBV28	TRBJ2-7	ASSPLAGGPMVEQY
TRBV5-1	TRBJ1-4	ASSLEPRGEKLF
TRBV18	TRBJ2-3	ASSNLGGAITDTQY
TRBV3-1/TRBV3-2	TRBJ2-1	ASSVGAGLSSYNEQF
TRBV9	TRBJ2-1	ASSVEPGRLSSYNEQF
TRBV9	TRBJ1-3	ASSQYPQRTGLRRQNTIY
TRBV2	TRBJ1-2	ASSDYGVYGYT
TRBV13	TRBJ2-7	ASSFNRELPYEQY
TRBV5-6	TRBJ1-4	ASSTGQFGTNEKLF
TRBV6-5	TRBJ1-2	ASAATGDSDGYT
TRBV9	TRBJ2-2	ASSVGLTGGLDTGELF
TRBV6-2/TRBV6-3	TRBJ2-1	ASSYGLANEQF
TRBV7-9	TRBJ2-6	ASSTHQEITGNGANVLT
TRBV5-1	TRBJ2-3	ASSLDFSPDTQY
TRBV24-1	TRBJ2-5	ATSGTSGGTQY
TRBV7-2	TRBJ2-3	ASSFTGGSPDTQY
TRBV7-8	TRBJ1-1	ASSSGGSEAF